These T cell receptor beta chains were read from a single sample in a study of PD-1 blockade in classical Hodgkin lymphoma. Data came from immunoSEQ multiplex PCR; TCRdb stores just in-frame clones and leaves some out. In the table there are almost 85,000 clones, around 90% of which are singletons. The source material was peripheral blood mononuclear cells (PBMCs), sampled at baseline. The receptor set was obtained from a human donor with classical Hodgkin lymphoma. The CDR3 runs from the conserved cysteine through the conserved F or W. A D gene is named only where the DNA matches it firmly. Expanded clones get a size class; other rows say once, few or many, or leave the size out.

TGTGCATATGGCGACGCAGATTCACCCCTCCACTTT	CAYGDADSPLHF	NA	TRBV6-1	TRBJ1-6	NA
TGTGCCAGCAGCTTATACAGGGGATTGGAGCAGTACTTC	CASSLYRGLEQYF	once	TRBV5-6	TRBJ2-7	TRBD1
TGTGCCAGCAGTCCTCGAGCGGGAGCCCCCAATGAGCAGTTCTTC	CASSPRAGAPNEQFF	once	TRBV6-6	TRBJ2-1	TRBD2
TGCAGCGTTGAATCTGGGACATACTTTTACGAGCAGTACTTC	CSVESGTYFYEQYF	few	TRBV29-1	TRBJ2-7	NA
TGTGCCAGCAGTGAACAGAGACTCCATAGGTACGAGCAGTACTTC	CASSEQRLHRYEQYF	NA	TRBV2	TRBJ2-7	NA
TGTGCCAGCAGTTTGTTTGGGACAGGTTGGACTGAAGCTTTCTTT	CASSLFGTGWTEAFF	NA	TRBV28	TRBJ1-1	TRBD1
TGTGCCTGGAGCGGGGGATGGGGCTACACCTTC	CAWSGGWGYTF	NA	TRBV30	TRBJ1-2	NA
TGTGCCAGCAGCTTAGGGGTGGGGCAGCCTCAGCCCCAGCATTTT	CASSLGVGQPQPQHF	NA	TRBV7-2	TRBJ1-5	NA
TGCGCCAGCAGAACGGCTAGCGGGAGCAGTGAGCAGTTCTTC	CASRTASGSSEQFF	NA	TRBV5-1	TRBJ2-1	TRBD2
TGTGCCAGCAGCCCCCAACCGGGACTAGCCGCGACCGGGGAGCTGTTTTTT	CASSPQPGLAATGELFF	NA	TRBV7-6	TRBJ2-2	TRBD2
TGTGCCAGTAGTATTCCGGGAAGGGACTATGGCTACACCTTC	CASSIPGRDYGYTF	NA	TRBV19	TRBJ1-2	NA
TGTGCCAGCAGAGACGGCGCGGACACCTCTGGAAACACCATATATTTT	CASRDGADTSGNTIYF	NA	TRBV11-2	TRBJ1-3	NA
TGCGCCAGCGTATCGGGAGTGAACACTGAAGCTTTCTTT	CASVSGVNTEAFF	NA	TRBV5-1	TRBJ1-1	NA
TGTGCCAGCAGCTTAGGTTATAGCAATCAGCCCCAGCATTTT	CASSLGYSNQPQHF	NA	TRBV7-8	TRBJ1-5	NA
TGCGCCAGCAGCTCACCATTAGGGACGGAAGAGACCCAGTACTTC	CASSSPLGTEETQYF	NA	TRBV5-1	TRBJ2-5	NA
TGTGCCAGCAGTGGGGGACGCGGGAGGGGAAACAATGAGCAGTTCTTC	CASSGGRGRGNNEQFF	NA	TRBV28	TRBJ2-1	TRBD2
TGTGCCAGTAGCCGGGACAGGGGATTCTATGGCTACACCTTC	CASSRDRGFYGYTF	NA	TRBV19	TRBJ1-2	TRBD1
TGCGCCAGCAGCCAAGGGGTCGACCCAGATACGCAGTATTTT	CASSQGVDPDTQYF	once	TRBV4-3	TRBJ2-3	NA
TGCGCCAGCAGCTTGTTTGGTGTGGGCCCGGCTAATGAAAAACTGTTTTTT	CASSLFGVGPANEKLFF	NA	TRBV5-1	TRBJ1-4	NA
TGTGCCAGCAGTGGACGGGACAGGGGGTATCAGCCCCAGCATTTT	CASSGRDRGYQPQHF	NA	TRBV6-1	TRBJ1-5	TRBD1
TGTGCCAGTAGTGCCCCCAGGGGTCCGCGACTAGCGGTTAACTACAATGAGCAGTTCTTC	CASSAPRGPRLAVNYNEQFF	NA	TRBV19	TRBJ2-1	TRBD2
TGTGCCAGCAGTGAAGCAGGCCTTGTCTCTGGAAACACCATATATTTT	CASSEAGLVSGNTIYF	NA	TRBV6-1	TRBJ1-3	NA
TGTGCCAGTAGTATAGATCGCGTGGCCCAAGAGACCCAGTACTTC	CASSIDRVAQETQYF	NA	TRBV19	TRBJ2-5	NA
TGTGCCAGCAGCTCCGGGACTCGAGGTGAAAAACTGTTTTTT	CASSSGTRGEKLFF	NA	TRBV7-2	TRBJ1-4	NA
TGTGCCAGCTCACCTACAGGGTCCCCCGGCTATGGCTACACCTTC	CASSPTGSPGYGYTF	NA	TRBV18	TRBJ1-2	NA
TGTGCCACCAGCAGCAAACTAGCGGGGCCCTACGAGCAGTACTTC	CATSSKLAGPYEQYF	NA	TRBV15	TRBJ2-7	TRBD2
TGTGCCACTCAACAGGGGACCGGGGAGCTGTTTTTT	CATQQGTGELFF	NA	TRBV19	TRBJ2-2	TRBD1
TGTGCCAGCAGCTCTACCTCCGACCCAGCAGCCGGGGAGCTGTTTTTT	CASSSTSDPAAGELFF	NA	TRBV7-7	TRBJ2-2	NA
TGTGCCTGGTTGCAGGGGGCGAGGACTCATGGCTACACCTTC	CAWLQGARTHGYTF	NA	TRBV30	TRBJ1-2	TRBD1
TGCGCCAGCAGCCAGGAGGCGGGAGGGCTTTTCGAGCAGTACTTC	CASSQEAGGLFEQYF	NA	TRBV4-1	TRBJ2-7	TRBD2
TGCAGCGGCACAGGGGGGAACACTGAAGCTTTCTTT	CSGTGGNTEAFF	NA	TRBV29-1	TRBJ1-1	TRBD1
TGTGCCAGCAGTGAAGCGGGGGCCAGCCGGGAGACCCAGTACTTC	CASSEAGASRETQYF	NA	TRBV6-1	TRBJ2-5	NA
TGTGCCAGCAGCTTAGCCCAACCCGATTCGTGGAGCAATCAGCCCCAGCATTTT	CASSLAQPDSWSNQPQHF	NA	TRBV7-9	TRBJ1-5	NA
TGTGCCAGCAGCTTAGTGACATACAATGAGCAGTTCTTC	CASSLVTYNEQFF	once	TRBV11-2	TRBJ2-1	NA
TGTGCCAGCACCTGGGGACTAGCGGGCCAAGAGACCCAGTACTTC	CASTWGLAGQETQYF	NA	TRBV6-1	TRBJ2-5	TRBD2
TGCGCCAGCAGCCTTGTGACAGGGGGGTTCAACGAGCAGTACTTC	CASSLVTGGFNEQYF	NA	TRBV23-1	TRBJ2-7	TRBD1
TGTGCCAGCTCACCCCCGGGACAGATCTTCTCTGGGGCCAACGTCCTGACTTTC	CASSPPGQIFSGANVLTF	NA	TRBV18	TRBJ2-6	TRBD1
TGCGCCAGCAGCTCGGGGACAGGGCGCACTGAAGCTTTCTTT	CASSSGTGRTEAFF	once	TRBV5-1	TRBJ1-1	TRBD1
TGTGCCAGCAGCCAAGGGGGGAGGCAGGGGAGTAACTATGGCTACACCTTC	CASSQGGRQGSNYGYTF	NA	TRBV4-2	TRBJ1-2	NA
TGTGCCAGTAGTATAGCAGGGGTCCACACTGAAGCTTTCTTT	CASSIAGVHTEAFF	NA	TRBV19	TRBJ1-1	NA
TGTGCCAGCAGCTTCGGGTCTTGGTACCAAGAGACCCAGTACTTC	CASSFGSWYQETQYF	once	TRBV6-5	TRBJ2-5	NA
TGTGCCAGCAGCCCGGGGGACTACGAGCAGTACTTC	CASSPGDYEQYF	NA	TRBV5-6	TRBJ2-7	NA
TGTGCCAGCAGACGTCCGGGACCGTCCGGGGAGACCCAGTACTTC	CASRRPGPSGETQYF	NA	TRBV6-5	TRBJ2-5	NA
TGTGCCTGGAGGGAAACCGGGACTAGGTCCTACGAGCAGTACTTC	CAWRETGTRSYEQYF	NA	TRBV30	TRBJ2-7	TRBD2
TGTGCCAGCAGCCACCTTGGCTACGAGCAGTACTTC	CASSHLGYEQYF	NA	TRBV27	TRBJ2-7	NA
TGCGCCAGCAGCCAAGATTATGTCCAGACAACTAATGAAAAACTGTTTTTT	CASSQDYVQTTNEKLFF	once	TRBV4-3	TRBJ1-4	NA